The rows below give T cell receptor beta chains drawn from one sample of a study of blood T cells in healthy people across ages. TCRdb re-called the 5' RACE reads through MiXCR, storing one row per CDR3 protein. The repertoire consists of 760,000 or so distinct CDR3 sequences, with more than 20% occurring once and the leading ten covering 8% to 10%. This same sample was also part of a study on T cells of mothers and their children.

The sample consisted of blood. The receptor source for this set is a boy younger than 18 in good health. The CDR3 runs from the conserved cysteine through the conserved F or W. Fields, in order: clone size, J gene, D gene, V gene, CDR3 DNA, CDR3 protein. A D gene is named only where the DNA matches it firmly. Rows may omit the clone size; those that give it use once, few, many or a size class.

clone size: many
J gene: TRBJ2-3
D gene: .
V gene: TRBV6-5
CDR3 DNA: TGTGCCAGCAGCAGGACTGGGGGAGATACGCAGTATTTT
CDR3 protein: CASSRTGGDTQYF

clone size: .
J gene: TRBJ1-6
D gene: .
V gene: TRBV6-1
CDR3 DNA: TGTGCCAGCAGTGAACGAATTCAGGGGAGCTCCTATAATTCACCCCTCCACTTT
CDR3 protein: CASSERIQGSSYNSPLHF

clone size: .
J gene: TRBJ2-7
D gene: .
V gene: TRBV7-9
CDR3 DNA: TGTGCCAGCAGCCCGGTCGGGACACACGAGCAGTACTTC
CDR3 protein: CASSPVGTHEQYF

clone size: .
J gene: TRBJ2-5
D gene: .
V gene: TRBV2
CDR3 DNA: TGTGCCAGCACCTCGAGTAGAATGTACCAAGAGACCCAGTACTTC
CDR3 protein: CASTSSRMYQETQYF

clone size: few
J gene: TRBJ1-1
D gene: .
V gene: TRBV12-3/TRBV12-4
CDR3 DNA: TGTGCCAGCAGTCCAGGGTTGGTTCGGTCTGAAGCTTTCTTT
CDR3 protein: CASSPGLVRSEAFF

clone size: few
J gene: TRBJ2-7
D gene: .
V gene: TRBV6-5
CDR3 DNA: TGTGCCAGCGCCGGTCCCGCGGACGAGCAGTACTTC
CDR3 protein: CASAGPADEQYF

clone size: .
J gene: TRBJ2-5
D gene: TRBD2
V gene: TRBV20-1
CDR3 DNA: TGCAGTGCGGCCGCTAGCGGCTTGGAGACCCAGTACTTC
CDR3 protein: CSAAASGLETQYF

clone size: few
J gene: TRBJ1-4
D gene: .
V gene: TRBV2
CDR3 DNA: TGTGCCAGCACCGTCCCTGCAGGAGGGGATGAAAAACTGTTTTTT
CDR3 protein: CASTVPAGGDEKLFF

clone size: .
J gene: TRBJ2-5
D gene: .
V gene: TRBV27
CDR3 DNA: TGTGCCAGCAGTTCCTACTCCATCCAGACCCAGTACTTC
CDR3 protein: CASSSYSIQTQYF

clone size: .
J gene: TRBJ2-1
D gene: .
V gene: TRBV12-3/TRBV12-4
CDR3 DNA: TGTGCCAGCAGGAAGTTTAGCGGAGACAATGAGCAGTTCTTC
CDR3 protein: CASRKFSGDNEQFF

clone size: .
J gene: TRBJ1-1
D gene: .
V gene: TRBV13
CDR3 DNA: TGTGCCAGCAGCTTGCCGCGGGAGGAGAGCACTGAAGCTTTCTTT
CDR3 protein: CASSLPREESTEAFF

clone size: .
J gene: TRBJ1-6
D gene: TRBD1
V gene: TRBV6-5
CDR3 DNA: TGTGCCAGCAGTTCGCGGGACAGAAGCTTCTCCTATAATTCACCCCTCCACTTT
CDR3 protein: CASSSRDRSFSYNSPLHF

clone size: .
J gene: TRBJ2-5
D gene: TRBD2
V gene: TRBV7-3
CDR3 DNA: TGTGCCAGCAGCCCACAGCGGGGGGTGGAAGAGACCCGGTACTTC
CDR3 protein: CASSPQRGVEETRYF

clone size: few
J gene: TRBJ2-7
D gene: .
V gene: TRBV10-3
CDR3 DNA: TGTGCCATTGGCGGCCTTAACATAACCTACGAGCAGTACTTC
CDR3 protein: CAIGGLNITYEQYF

clone size: few
J gene: TRBJ2-1
D gene: TRBD1
V gene: TRBV28
CDR3 DNA: TGTGCCAGCAGTTCCCCGGGACAGGCGACATACAATGAGCAGTTCTTC
CDR3 protein: CASSSPGQATYNEQFF

clone size: .
J gene: TRBJ2-1
D gene: TRBD2
V gene: TRBV7-8
CDR3 DNA: TGTGCCAGCAGTGTTAGCGGGGATCTCTCCTACAATGAGCAGTTCTTC
CDR3 protein: CASSVSGDLSYNEQFF

clone size: few
J gene: TRBJ1-2
D gene: TRBD1
V gene: TRBV7-8
CDR3 DNA: TGTGCCAGCAGCTTAGGAGGGGGCACTGGCTACACCTTC
CDR3 protein: CASSLGGGTGYTF

clone size: few
J gene: TRBJ2-3
D gene: .
V gene: TRBV20-1
CDR3 DNA: TGCAGTGCTAGGTTAGGAGATACGCAGTATTTT
CDR3 protein: CSARLGDTQYF

clone size: .
J gene: TRBJ2-5
D gene: .
V gene: TRBV7-6
CDR3 DNA: TGTGCCAGCAGCTTGACTCCACTTCAAGAGACCCAGTACTTC
CDR3 protein: CASSLTPLQETQYF

clone size: .
J gene: TRBJ2-4
D gene: .
V gene: TRBV6-2/TRBV6-3
CDR3 DNA: TGTGCCAGCAGCTTTCTAAGACAGCTGGACATTCAGTACTTC
CDR3 protein: CASSFLRQLDIQYF

clone size: few
J gene: TRBJ2-7
D gene: .
V gene: TRBV20-1
CDR3 DNA: TGCAGTGCTTTCTCAGGAGCCGATTACGAGCAGTACTTC
CDR3 protein: CSAFSGADYEQYF

clone size: .
J gene: TRBJ2-1
D gene: TRBD1
V gene: TRBV6-2/TRBV6-3
CDR3 DNA: TGTGCCATCCCCGGGACAGCTCACAATGAGCAGTTCTTC
CDR3 protein: CAIPGTAHNEQFF

clone size: many
J gene: TRBJ2-5
D gene: .
V gene: TRBV21-1
CDR3 DNA: TGTGCCAGTAGCCAGGGCCCCAGCGAGACCCAGTACTTC
CDR3 protein: CASSQGPSETQYF

clone size: few
J gene: TRBJ1-2
D gene: TRBD1
V gene: TRBV7-9
CDR3 DNA: TGTGCCAGCAGTCTGGGACAGCCCCAAGACGGCGGCTACACCTTC
CDR3 protein: CASSLGQPQDGGYTF

clone size: .
J gene: TRBJ2-5
D gene: .
V gene: TRBV6-1
CDR3 DNA: TGTGCCAGCAGTCTTATTAAGTCGGAGACCCAGTACTTC
CDR3 protein: CASSLIKSETQYF

clone size: .
J gene: TRBJ2-6
D gene: .
V gene: TRBV5-1
CDR3 DNA: TGCGCCAGCAGCTTCGTGGCTGATGGGGCCAACGTCCTGACTTTC
CDR3 protein: CASSFVADGANVLTF

clone size: .
J gene: TRBJ2-3
D gene: .
V gene: TRBV6-5
CDR3 DNA: TGTGCCAGCAGTGATGATCCTAAACGGGCAGATACGCAGTATTTT
CDR3 protein: CASSDDPKRADTQYF

clone size: .
J gene: TRBJ1-2
D gene: .
V gene: TRBV12-3/TRBV12-4
CDR3 DNA: TGTGCCAGCACCCCAACCTTGACAGGCTATGGCTACACCTTC
CDR3 protein: CASTPTLTGYGYTF

clone size: few
J gene: TRBJ2-5
D gene: .
V gene: TRBV5-1
CDR3 DNA: TGCGCCAGCAGCTTGGCCTGGCGAAAAGAGACCCAGTACTTC
CDR3 protein: CASSLAWRKETQYF

clone size: .
J gene: TRBJ2-2
D gene: TRBD1
V gene: TRBV29-1
CDR3 DNA: TGCAGCGTGGCCGGGACAGGGTCCACCGGGGAGCTGTTTTTT
CDR3 protein: CSVAGTGSTGELFF

clone size: .
J gene: TRBJ1-5
D gene: TRBD1
V gene: TRBV6-6
CDR3 DNA: TGTGCCAGCAGTCGGGGGACAGGGAGTTCCGATCAGCCCCAGCATTTT
CDR3 protein: CASSRGTGSSDQPQHF

clone size: few
J gene: TRBJ1-1
D gene: .
V gene: TRBV4-3
CDR3 DNA: TGCGCCAGCAGCCAAGATACGGCTGCGAGCACTGAAGCTTTCTTT
CDR3 protein: CASSQDTAASTEAFF

clone size: .
J gene: TRBJ2-3
D gene: TRBD2
V gene: TRBV6-6
CDR3 DNA: TGTGCCAGCAGGCGACTAGCGGGGGGGCTAGATACGCAGTATTTT
CDR3 protein: CASRRLAGGLDTQYF

clone size: .
J gene: TRBJ2-3
D gene: .
V gene: TRBV15
CDR3 DNA: TGTGCCACCAGCAGAGATCCCGCTAGCACAGATACACAGTATTTT
CDR3 protein: CATSRDPASTDTQYF

clone size: few
J gene: TRBJ2-2
D gene: TRBD2
V gene: TRBV7-3
CDR3 DNA: TGTGCCAGCAGCGGGACTAGCGGATACACCGGGGAGCTGTTTTTT
CDR3 protein: CASSGTSGYTGELFF

clone size: few
J gene: TRBJ2-1
D gene: TRBD2
V gene: TRBV29-1
CDR3 DNA: TGCAGCGTTGAGCCCAGCGGGAGTTTTAATGAGCAGTTCTTC
CDR3 protein: CSVEPSGSFNEQFF

clone size: few
J gene: TRBJ2-7
D gene: .
V gene: TRBV7-2
CDR3 DNA: TGTGCCAGCAGCTTCCAGGGTTTCTACGAGCAGTACTTC
CDR3 protein: CASSFQGFYEQYF

clone size: few
J gene: TRBJ2-1
D gene: TRBD2
V gene: TRBV27
CDR3 DNA: TGTGCCAGCAGTTTATCAAGGACTAGCGGGTTCTCCTACAATGAGCAGTTCTTC
CDR3 protein: CASSLSRTSGFSYNEQFF

clone size: .
J gene: TRBJ1-1
D gene: .
V gene: TRBV4-3
CDR3 DNA: TGCGCCAGCAGCCAAGATAAAGGGGCCGGGGACACTGAAGCTTTCTTT
CDR3 protein: CASSQDKGAGDTEAFF

clone size: few
J gene: TRBJ2-3
D gene: TRBD2
V gene: TRBV29-1
CDR3 DNA: TGCAGCGGATACGGGGGGGCCCCAGATACGCAGTATTTT
CDR3 protein: CSGYGGAPDTQYF

clone size: few
J gene: TRBJ2-2
D gene: .
V gene: TRBV5-1
CDR3 DNA: TGCGCCAGCAGGCCCGGAGACTCCAATACCGGGGAGCTGTTTTTT
CDR3 protein: CASRPGDSNTGELFF

clone size: .
J gene: TRBJ2-7
D gene: .
V gene: TRBV6-5
CDR3 DNA: TGTGCCAGCAGCCTTCGGGCTAGTGTTAGCTCCTACGAGCAGTACTTC
CDR3 protein: CASSLRASVSSYEQYF

clone size: .
J gene: TRBJ1-2
D gene: .
V gene: TRBV10-3
CDR3 DNA: TGTGCCATCAGACCGACAGACAGGCCCGCAGGGGGCTACACCTTC
CDR3 protein: CAIRPTDRPAGGYTF

clone size: many
J gene: TRBJ1-1
D gene: .
V gene: TRBV7-2
CDR3 DNA: TGTGCCAGCAGCTTAGATAGGGTGAACACTGAAGCTTTCTTT
CDR3 protein: CASSLDRVNTEAFF

clone size: few
J gene: TRBJ2-3
D gene: .
V gene: TRBV7-2
CDR3 DNA: TGTGCCAGCAGCTTAGATGACGGGAGTACAGATACGCAGTATTTT
CDR3 protein: CASSLDDGSTDTQYF

clone size: .
J gene: TRBJ2-1
D gene: .
V gene: TRBV28
CDR3 DNA: TGTGCCAGCAGTATAGAGCGGAGGGGGAACAATGAGCAGTTCTTC
CDR3 protein: CASSIERRGNNEQFF

clone size: .
J gene: TRBJ2-7
D gene: .
V gene: TRBV20-1
CDR3 DNA: TGCAGTGCTAGAGATCGGGGTACAGGGACCCGGGGGGTGCAGTACTTC
CDR3 protein: CSARDRGTGTRGVQYF

clone size: .
J gene: TRBJ2-5
D gene: TRBD2
V gene: TRBV6-5
CDR3 DNA: TGTGCCAGCAGTTACGGCGGGAGGGAGGAGACCCAGTACTTC
CDR3 protein: CASSYGGREETQYF

clone size: .
J gene: TRBJ2-5
D gene: .
V gene: TRBV10-2
CDR3 DNA: TGCGCCAGCAGTGATCCGGGACCCACAAGGGGAGAGACCCAGTACTTC
CDR3 protein: CASSDPGPTRGETQYF

clone size: .
J gene: TRBJ2-7
D gene: .
V gene: TRBV28
CDR3 DNA: TGTGCCAGCAGTTCGACACCCTTCTACGAGCAGTACTTC
CDR3 protein: CASSSTPFYEQYF

clone size: .
J gene: TRBJ2-3
D gene: .
V gene: TRBV20-1
CDR3 DNA: TGCAGTTTTATGACAGCTGGCACAGATACGCAGTATTTT
CDR3 protein: CSFMTAGTDTQYF

clone size: .
J gene: TRBJ1-1
D gene: .
V gene: TRBV6-4
CDR3 DNA: TGTGCCAGCAGCCCCGACACGAACACTGAAGCTTTCTTT
CDR3 protein: CASSPDTNTEAFF

clone size: few
J gene: TRBJ1-1
D gene: .
V gene: TRBV7-9
CDR3 DNA: TGTGCCAGCCCCCCAGGGAGGGGGAACACTGAAGCTTTCTTT
CDR3 protein: CASPPGRGNTEAFF